The rows below give T cell receptor beta chains drawn from one sample of a study of beta chain features in type 1 diabetes. The data were produced by immunoSEQ multiplex PCR, yet TCRdb's version contains in-frame clones alone and is incomplete. The sample contains about 120,000 clones, roughly 17% of which appear only once. Sequenced input: central memory CD4+ T cells from blood. These receptors came from a man aged 18 to 30 with type 1 diabetes. The CDR3 runs from the conserved cysteine through the conserved F or W. The D gene is left open where the match is weak. Where a row states a size, it is once, few, many or the class of an expanded clone; other rows omit it.

>17|TRBV7-2|.|TRBJ2-2|TRBD2
CASSSERGLAPPGELFF
TGTGCCAGCAGCTCGGAGAGGGGACTAGCCCCGCCCGGGGAGCTGTTTTTT
>12|TRBV5-6|few|TRBJ1-1|.
CASSFQTTEAFF
TGTGCCAGCAGCTTCCAGACGACTGAAGCTTTCTTT
>12|TRBV5-6|few|TRBJ1-6|.
CASSPMGSPLHF
TGTGCCAGCAGCCCCATGGGGTCACCCCTCCACTTT
>11|TRBV7-2|few|TRBJ1-2|.
CASSLDYGYTF
TGTGCCAGCAGCTTGGACTATGGCTACACCTTC
>19|TRBV4-3|.|TRBJ2-1|.
CASSQVRWLGGSSYNEQFF
TGCGCCAGCAGCCAAGTCCGGTGGCTTGGGGGGAGCTCCTACAATGAGCAGTTCTTC
>14|TRBV18|.|TRBJ2-7|.
CASSPYRGEDEQYF
TGTGCCAGCTCACCGTACCGGGGAGAAGACGAGCAGTACTTC
>12|TRBV5-4|.|TRBJ2-5|.
CASSRSKETQYF
TGTGCCAGCAGCCGTTCTAAAGAGACCCAGTACTTC
>13|TRBV11-2|.|TRBJ2-2|.
CASSPTATGELFF
TGTGCCAGCAGCCCGACAGCCACCGGGGAGCTGTTTTTT
>13|TRBV30|once|TRBJ1-1|.
CAWSGPINTEAFF
TGTGCCTGGAGTGGGCCTATCAACACTGAAGCTTTCTTT
>14|TRBV18|.|TRBJ2-5|.
CASSPPTDQETQYF
TGTGCCAGCTCACCACCCACAGACCAAGAGACCCAGTACTTC
>14|TRBV7-2|few|TRBJ1-2|.
CASSLDGANYGYTF
TGTGCCAGCAGCTTAGACGGCGCTAACTATGGCTACACCTTC
>14|TRBV7-9|.|TRBJ2-7|TRBD1
CASSATGGYHEQYF
TGTGCCAGCAGCGCGACAGGGGGCTACCACGAGCAGTACTTC